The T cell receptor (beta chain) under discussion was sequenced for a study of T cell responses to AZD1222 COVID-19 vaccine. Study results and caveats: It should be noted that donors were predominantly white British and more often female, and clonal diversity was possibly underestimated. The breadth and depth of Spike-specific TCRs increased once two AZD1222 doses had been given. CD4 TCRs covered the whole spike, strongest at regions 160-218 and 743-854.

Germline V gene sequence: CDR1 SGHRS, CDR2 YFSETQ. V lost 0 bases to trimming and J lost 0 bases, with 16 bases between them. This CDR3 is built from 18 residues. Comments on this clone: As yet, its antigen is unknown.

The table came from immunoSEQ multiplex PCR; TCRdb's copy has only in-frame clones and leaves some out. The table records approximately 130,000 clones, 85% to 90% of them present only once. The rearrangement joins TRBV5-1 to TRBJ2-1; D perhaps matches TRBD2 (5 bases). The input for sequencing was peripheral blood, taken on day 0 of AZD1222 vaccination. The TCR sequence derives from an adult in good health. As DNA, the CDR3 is TGCGCCAGCAGCTTGGGCCCCACCCCGGGAAGCTCCTACAATGAGCAGTTCTTC. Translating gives CASSLGPTPGSSYNEQFF.